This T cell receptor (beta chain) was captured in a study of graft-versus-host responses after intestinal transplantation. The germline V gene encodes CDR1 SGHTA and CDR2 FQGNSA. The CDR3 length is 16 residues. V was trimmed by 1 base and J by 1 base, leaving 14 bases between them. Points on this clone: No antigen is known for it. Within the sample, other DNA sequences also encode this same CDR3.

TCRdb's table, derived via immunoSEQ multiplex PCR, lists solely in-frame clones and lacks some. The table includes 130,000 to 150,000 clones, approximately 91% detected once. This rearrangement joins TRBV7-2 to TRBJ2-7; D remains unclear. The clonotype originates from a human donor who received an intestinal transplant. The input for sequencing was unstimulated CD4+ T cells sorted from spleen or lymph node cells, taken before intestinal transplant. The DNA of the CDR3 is TGTGCCAGCAGCTTAGGGCCACCCCCAGGTTCCTACGAGCAGTACTTC. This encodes CASSLGPPPGSYEQYF.